This T cell receptor (beta chain) was identified during a study of cytomegalovirus exposure and HLA in healthy donors. Study conclusions and caveats: Later analysis revealed greater clonal expansion in HLA-associated TCR beta chains than in equally common others.

This clone was recorded a few times. Antigen specificity is unknown. The length of the CDR3 is 13 residues. Germline values: CDR1 SGHDT, CDR2 YYEEEE. Deletions cut 2 bases from V and 6 bases from J, with 8 bases between. PCR involved 60 Vbeta and 13 Jbeta primers. Using immunoSEQ multiplex PCR, the repertoire was profiled, and TCRdb retains in-frame clones only, with some absent. The sample shows roughly 150,000 clones, 68% of them seen only once. The sequenced material came from PBMCs. The sequence was obtained from a man aged 60 to 69 in good health and CMV-seronegative. V and J are TRBV5-6 and TRBJ2-2, with a weak D call TRBD1 (5 bases). CDR3 coding DNA: TGTGCCAGCAGCTTACAGGCCCCCGGGGAGCTGTTTTTT. Its protein product is CASSLQAPGELFF.